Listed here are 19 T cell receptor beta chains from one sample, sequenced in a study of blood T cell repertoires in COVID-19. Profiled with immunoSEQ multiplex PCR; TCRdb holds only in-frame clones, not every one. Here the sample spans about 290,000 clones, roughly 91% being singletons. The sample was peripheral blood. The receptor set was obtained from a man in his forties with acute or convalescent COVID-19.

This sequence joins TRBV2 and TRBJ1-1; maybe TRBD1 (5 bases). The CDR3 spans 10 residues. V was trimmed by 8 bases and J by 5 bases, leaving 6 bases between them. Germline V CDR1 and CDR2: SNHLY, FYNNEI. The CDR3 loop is CASGGTEAFF. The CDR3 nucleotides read TGTGCCAGCGGGGGGACTGAAGCTTTCTTT.

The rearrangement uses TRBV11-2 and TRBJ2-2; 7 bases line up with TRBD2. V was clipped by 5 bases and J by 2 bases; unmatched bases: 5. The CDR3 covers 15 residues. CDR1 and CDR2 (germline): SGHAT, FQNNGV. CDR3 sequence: CASSLGTTNTGELFF. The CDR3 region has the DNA TGTGCCAGCAGCCTCGGGACTACCAACACCGGGGAGCTGTTTTTT.

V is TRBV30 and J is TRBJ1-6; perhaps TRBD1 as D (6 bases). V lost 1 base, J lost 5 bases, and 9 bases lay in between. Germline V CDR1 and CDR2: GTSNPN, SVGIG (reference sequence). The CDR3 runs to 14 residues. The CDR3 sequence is CAWSAGQDNSPLHF. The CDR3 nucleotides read TGTGCCTGGAGTGCGGGACAAGATAATTCACCCCTCCACTTT.

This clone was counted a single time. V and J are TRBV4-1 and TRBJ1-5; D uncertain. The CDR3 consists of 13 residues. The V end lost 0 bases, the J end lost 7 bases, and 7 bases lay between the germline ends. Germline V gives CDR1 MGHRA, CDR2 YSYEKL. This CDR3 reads CASSQDLVQPQHF. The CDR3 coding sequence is TGCGCCAGCAGCCAAGATCTTGTGCAGCCCCAGCATTTT.

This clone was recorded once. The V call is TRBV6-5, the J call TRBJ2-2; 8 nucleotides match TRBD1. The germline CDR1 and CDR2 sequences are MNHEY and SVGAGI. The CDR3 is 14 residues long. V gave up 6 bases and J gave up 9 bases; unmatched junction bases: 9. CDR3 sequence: CASRPTGAWRELFF. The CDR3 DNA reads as TGTGCCAGCAGACCGACAGGGGCCTGGCGGGAGCTGTTTTTT.

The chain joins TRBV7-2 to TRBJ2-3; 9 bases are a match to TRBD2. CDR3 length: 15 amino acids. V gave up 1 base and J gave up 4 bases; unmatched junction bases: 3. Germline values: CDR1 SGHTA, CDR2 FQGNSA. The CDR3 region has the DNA TGTGCCAGCAGCTTAGGGGGACTAGCCTCAGATACGCAGTATTTT. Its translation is CASSLGGLASDTQYF. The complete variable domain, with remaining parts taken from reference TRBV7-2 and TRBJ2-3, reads GAGVSQSPSNKVTEKGKDVELRCDPISGHTALYWYRQSLGQGLEFLIYFQGNSAPDKSGLPSDRFSAERTGGSVSTLTIQRTQQEDSAVYLCASSLGGLASDTQYFGPGTRLTVL.

The CDR3 DNA sequence: TGCGCCAGCAGCTTGGTGAGCTCCTACGAGCAGTACTTC. Encoded protein: CASSLVSSYEQYF. This sequence joins TRBV5-1 and TRBJ2-7, with D unresolved. The germline V gene encodes CDR1 SGHRS and CDR2 YFSETQ. Trimming removed 0 bases from V and 0 bases from J, with 4 bases in between. The CDR3 runs to 13 residues.

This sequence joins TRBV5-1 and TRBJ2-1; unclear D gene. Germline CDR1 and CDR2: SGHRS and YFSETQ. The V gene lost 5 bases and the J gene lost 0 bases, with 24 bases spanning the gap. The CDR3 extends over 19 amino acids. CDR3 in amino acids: CASSRYLSESTNSYNEQFF. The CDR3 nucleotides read TGCGCCAGCAGTAGATATTTATCCGAATCAACCAACTCCTACAATGAGCAGTTCTTC. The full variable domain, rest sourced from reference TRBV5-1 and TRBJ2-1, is KAGVTQTPRYLIKTRGQQVTLSCSPISGHRSVSWYQQTPGQGLQFLFEYFSETQRNKGNFPGRFSGRQFSNSRSEMNVSTLELGDSALYLCASSRYLSESTNSYNEQFFGPGTRLTVL.

In DNA, the CDR3 is TGTGCCAGCGCGTCGACCGGGACAGATAATGAAAAACTGTTTTTT. Translating gives CASASTGTDNEKLFF. This chain links TRBV2 with TRBJ1-4, with TRBD1 matching 7 bases. CDR3 length: 15 amino acids. Germline CDR1 reads SNHLY; CDR2 reads FYNNEI. V dropped 8 bases and J dropped 4; count of bases not matched to a gene: 10.

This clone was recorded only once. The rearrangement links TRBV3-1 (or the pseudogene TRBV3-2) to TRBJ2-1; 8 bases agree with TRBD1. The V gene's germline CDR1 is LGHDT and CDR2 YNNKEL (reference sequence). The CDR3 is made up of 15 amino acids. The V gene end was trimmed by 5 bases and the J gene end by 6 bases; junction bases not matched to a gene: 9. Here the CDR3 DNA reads TGTGCCAGCAGCTCCTGGACAGGGTCAGGCAATGAGCAGTTCTTC. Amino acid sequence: CASSSWTGSGNEQFF.

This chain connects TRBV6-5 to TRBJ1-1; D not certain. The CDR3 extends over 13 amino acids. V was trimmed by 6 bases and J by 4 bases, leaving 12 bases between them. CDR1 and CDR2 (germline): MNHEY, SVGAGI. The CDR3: CASSRDTSTEAFF. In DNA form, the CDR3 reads TGTGCCAGCAGCAGAGACACGAGCACTGAAGCTTTCTTT.

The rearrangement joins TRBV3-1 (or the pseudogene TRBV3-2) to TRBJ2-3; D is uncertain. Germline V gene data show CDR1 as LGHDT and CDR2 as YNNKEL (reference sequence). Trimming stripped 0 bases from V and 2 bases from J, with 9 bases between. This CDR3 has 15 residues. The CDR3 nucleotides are TGTGCCAGCAGCCAAGATCGCGGCCACACAGATACGCAGTATTTT. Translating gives CASSQDRGHTDTQYF.

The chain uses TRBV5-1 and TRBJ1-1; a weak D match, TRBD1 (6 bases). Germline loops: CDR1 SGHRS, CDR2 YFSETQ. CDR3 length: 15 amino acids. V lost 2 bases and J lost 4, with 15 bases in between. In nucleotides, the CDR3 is TGCGCCAGCAGCTTCCAGACAGGACCGAGCACTGAAGCTTTCTTT. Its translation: CASSFQTGPSTEAFF.

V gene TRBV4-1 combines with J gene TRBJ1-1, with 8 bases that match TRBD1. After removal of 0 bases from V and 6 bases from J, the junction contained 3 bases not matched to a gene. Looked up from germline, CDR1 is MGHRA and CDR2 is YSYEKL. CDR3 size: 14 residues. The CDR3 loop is CASSQDRGQAEAFF. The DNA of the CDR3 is TGCGCCAGCAGCCAAGACAGGGGGCAGGCTGAAGCTTTCTTT.

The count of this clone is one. The CDR3 reads CASIPGQGLNEQFF. CDR3 coding DNA: TGTGCCAGCATCCCAGGACAGGGTCTCAATGAGCAGTTCTTC. The chain has TRBV7-9 and TRBJ2-1, with 8 bases lining up with TRBD1. Germline-derived CDR1 and CDR2 are SEHNR and FQNEAQ (reference sequence). V was clipped by 7 bases and J by 6 bases; unmatched bases: 8. The CDR3 contains 14 residues.

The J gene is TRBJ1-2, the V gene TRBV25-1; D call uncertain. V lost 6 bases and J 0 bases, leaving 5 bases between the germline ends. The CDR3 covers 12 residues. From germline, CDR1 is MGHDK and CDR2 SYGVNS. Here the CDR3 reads CASRPANYGYTF. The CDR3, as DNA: TGTGCCAGCAGGCCAGCTAACTATGGCTACACCTTC.

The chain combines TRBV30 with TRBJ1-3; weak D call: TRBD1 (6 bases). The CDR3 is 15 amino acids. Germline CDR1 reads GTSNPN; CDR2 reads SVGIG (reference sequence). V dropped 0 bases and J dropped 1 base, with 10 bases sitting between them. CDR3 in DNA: TGTGCCTGGAGTGTACGAGGGGGATCTGGAAACACCATATATTTT. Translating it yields CAWSVRGGSGNTIYF.

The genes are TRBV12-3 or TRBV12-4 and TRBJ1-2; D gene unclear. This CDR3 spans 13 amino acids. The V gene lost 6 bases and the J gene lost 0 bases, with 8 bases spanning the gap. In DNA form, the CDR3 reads TGTGCCAGCAGCCCAAGCGCTAACTATGGCTACACCTTC. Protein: CASSPSANYGYTF.

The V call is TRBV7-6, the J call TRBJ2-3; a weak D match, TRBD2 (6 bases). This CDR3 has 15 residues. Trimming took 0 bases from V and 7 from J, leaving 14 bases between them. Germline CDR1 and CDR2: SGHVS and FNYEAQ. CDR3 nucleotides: TGTGCCAGCAGCTTAGCGGGGGGAACGGTATATACGCAGTATTTT. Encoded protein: CASSLAGGTVYTQYF.